Listed here are 28 T cell receptor beta chains from one sample, sequenced in a study of T cell responses to AZD1222 COVID-19 vaccine. Sequenced by immunoSEQ multiplex PCR; TCRdb stores in-frame clones only, minus some. The sample includes 100,000 to 150,000 clones, 90% of them seen just once. Source: peripheral blood, taken on day 0 of AZD1222 vaccination. These receptors all come from an adult in good health.

This clone was detected only a few times. This chain joins TRBV28 and TRBJ1-1; TRBD1 matches at 8 bases. Germline lookup yields CDR1 MDHEN and CDR2 SYDVKM. Unmatched junction bases numbered 8, after V lost 6 bases and J lost 5 bases. This CDR3 has 14 residues. The CDR3 sequence is CASRPNRGGTEAFF. The CDR3, as DNA: TGTGCCAGCAGGCCGAACAGGGGGGGAACTGAAGCTTTCTTT.

This clone has a single count. This chain connects TRBV6-6 to TRBJ1-5; 8 bases are a match to TRBD1. Per the germline V gene, CDR1 is MNHNY and CDR2 is SVGAGI (reference sequence). CDR3 size: 15 residues. Trimming cost V 6 bases and J 0 bases; bases outside gene matches: 4. CDR3 sequence reads: CASSSGQASNQPQHF. DNA of the CDR3: TGTGCCAGCAGCTCGGGACAGGCTAGCAATCAGCCCCAGCATTTT.

The chain has TRBV3-1 (or the pseudogene TRBV3-2) and TRBJ1-6; TRBD1 is a possible D gene (5 bases). The length of the CDR3 is 16 residues. Per the germline V gene, CDR1 is LGHDT and CDR2 is YNNKEL (reference sequence). The germline V and J ends were trimmed by 6 bases and 1 base, with 13 bases remaining between them. The CDR3 is CASRTIAGSYNSPLHF. Here the CDR3 DNA reads TGTGCCAGCAGGACCATAGCAGGGTCCTATAATTCACCCCTCCACTTT.

V usage is TRBV25-1 and J usage is TRBJ1-4, with 8 nucleotides matching TRBD1. Germline CDR1 is MGHDK and CDR2 is SYGVNS. The CDR3 is made up of 14 amino acids. Germline trimming cut 6 bases from V and 5 bases from J; bases unmatched to any gene: 5. CDR3 in DNA: TGTGCCAGCAGCCGACAGGGGATAAATGAAAAACTGTTTTTT. Translation: CASSRQGINEKLFF. The full variable domain, its missing parts supplied by reference TRBV25-1 and TRBJ1-4, is EADIYQTPRYLVIGTGKKITLECSQTMGHDKMYWYQQDPGMELHLIHYSYGVNSTEKGDLSSESTVSRIRTEHFPLTLESARPSHTSQYLCASSRQGINEKLFFGSGTQLSVL.

The V call is TRBV19, the J call TRBJ1-2, with D possibly matching TRBD1 (5 bases). Germline V lookup: CDR1 LNHDA, CDR2 SQIVND (reference sequence). The ends were cut back, 6 bases at V and 7 bases at J, with 18 bases in the middle. The CDR3 runs 14 residues. CDR3 sequence reads: CASSPPQARVGYTF. The DNA for the CDR3 is TGTGCCAGTAGCCCCCCACAGGCGCGGGTTGGCTACACCTTC.

The chain is built from TRBV5-1 and TRBJ1-4; D possibly corresponds to TRBD1 (5 bases). This CDR3 contains 14 residues. V was pared by 1 base and J by 4 bases, with 8 bases between. The germline V gene encodes CDR1 SGHRS and CDR2 YFSETQ. This CDR3 is CASSLSGFNEKLFF. The DNA of the CDR3 is TGCGCCAGCAGCTTGTCAGGGTTTAATGAAAAACTGTTTTTT.

The chain links TRBV18 to TRBJ2-7; the D gene could be TRBD1 or TRBD2 (6 bases each). This CDR3 spans 14 amino acids. The germline V and J ends were trimmed by 1 base and 0 bases, with 7 bases remaining between them. CDR1 and CDR2 (germline): KGHSH, LQKENI. CDR3 loop: CASSPQGGSYEQYF. The CDR3 nucleotides are TGTGCCAGCTCACCACAGGGGGGCTCCTACGAGCAGTACTTC.

The gene calls are TRBV5-1 and TRBJ1-3, with 7 bases matching TRBD1. Trimming at V came to 3 bases and at J to 1 base, leaving 7 bases not matched to a gene. Germline V gene lookup returns CDR1 SGHRS and CDR2 YFSETQ. The CDR3 consists of 16 residues. CDR3 coding DNA: TGCGCCAGCAGCTCAACCACAGGGGCGTCTGGAAACACCATATATTTT. It specifies CASSSTTGASGNTIYF.

This rearrangement joins TRBV9 to TRBJ1-3; tentative D call: TRBD1 (6 bases). Germline values: CDR1 SGDLS, CDR2 YYNGEE. Trimming cost V 0 bases and J 7 bases, with 11 bases left between them. This CDR3 comprises 14 residues. DNA of the CDR3: TGTGCCAGCAGCGTAGACGGCAGGGGTAACACCATATATTTT. Translated: CASSVDGRGNTIYF.

The V gene is TRBV7-9, the J gene TRBJ2-3; the D gene is possibly TRBD1 (5 bases). This CDR3 contains 12 residues. The V end lost 5 bases, the J end lost 6 bases, and 9 bases lay between the germline ends. Germline V lookup: CDR1 SEHNR, CDR2 FQNEAQ (reference sequence). The CDR3 sequence: CASSPAGDTQYF. Written as DNA, the CDR3 is TGTGCCAGCAGCCCGGCAGGGGATACGCAGTATTTT.

The chain recombines TRBV29-1 with TRBJ2-1, with D possibly being TRBD2 (6 bases). Trimming removed 3 bases from V and 7 bases from J, with 13 bases in between. Per the germline V gene, CDR1 is SQVTM and CDR2 is ANQGSEA. CDR3 size: 13 residues. The chain's CDR3 is CSVEDYPMNEQFF. In DNA, the CDR3 is TGCAGCGTTGAGGACTACCCCATGAATGAGCAGTTCTTC.

The rearrangement uses TRBV5-1 and TRBJ2-7, with D possibly being TRBD2 (6 bases). Germline lookup yields CDR1 SGHRS and CDR2 YFSETQ. Trimming took off 3 bases at V and 6 bases at J, with 13 bases between the two ends. This CDR3 comprises 13 residues. CDR3 sequence (DNA): TGCGCCAGCAGCTCCTCCTGGGACTCCGAGCAGTACTTC. Encoded protein: CASSSSWDSEQYF.

This clone was found a few times. The chain carries TRBV10-1 and TRBJ2-7; no firm D call. Germline assignment: CDR1 WNHNN and CDR2 SYGVQD (reference sequence). Trimming stripped 3 bases from V and 7 bases from J, with 10 bases between. The CDR3 is made up of 12 amino acids. For the CDR3, the DNA is TGCGCCAGCAGTGACGGGTATCAAGAGCAGTACTTC. Translated, it gives CASSDGYQEQYF.

This clone was found once. This sequence joins TRBV19 and TRBJ2-7, with 7 bases that match TRBD2. Trimming at V came to 4 bases and at J to 4 bases, leaving 13 bases not matched to a gene. CDR3 length: 16 amino acids. Germline V gene lookup returns CDR1 LNHDA and CDR2 SQIVND (reference sequence). This CDR3 reads CASSKRLQGGRYEQYF. The CDR3 DNA is TGTGCCAGTAGTAAGCGTCTCCAGGGAGGGAGGTACGAGCAGTACTTC.

This rearrangement joins TRBV5-1 to TRBJ2-5; tentative D call: TRBD1 (6 bases). The V gene's germline CDR1 is SGHRS and CDR2 YFSETQ. CDR3 length: 14 residues. Trimming stripped 0 bases from V and 1 base from J, with 7 bases between. The CDR3 coding sequence is TGCGCCAGCAGCTTGGGGGACATCCAAGAGACCCAGTACTTC. This sequence encodes CASSLGDIQETQYF.

J is TRBJ1-5 and V is TRBV15; D gene ambiguous. The ends were cut back, 0 bases at V and 5 bases at J, with 14 bases in the middle. Germline values: CDR1 LNHNV, CDR2 YYDKDF (reference sequence). The CDR3 length is 16 residues. CDR3 in DNA: TGTGCCACCAGCAGAGATCTGGGCAGGAGCTATCAGCCCCAGCATTTT. Translation gives CATSRDLGRSYQPQHF.

The CDR3 DNA reads as TGCGCCAGCAGCCAAGCTAGTTCACCCCTCCACTTT. Amino acid sequence: CASSQASSPLHF. The gene calls are TRBV4-3 and TRBJ1-6; D unresolved. The length of the CDR3 is 12 residues. Trimming stripped 1 base from V and 9 bases from J, with 4 bases between. Looked up from germline, CDR1 is LGHNA and CDR2 is YSLEER.

The rearrangement joins TRBV5-8 to TRBJ2-7; TRBD1 aligns across 7 bases. The CDR3 spans 14 residues. The germline gives CDR1 SGHTS, CDR2 YDEGEE. V gave up 0 bases and J gave up 2 bases; unmatched junction bases: 2. CDR3 loop: CASSLGTGAYEQYF. The CDR3 nucleotides are TGTGCCAGCAGCTTGGGGACAGGCGCCTACGAGCAGTACTTC.

This chain uses TRBV4-1 with TRBJ2-1; TRBD2 matches at 13 bases. Germline V gene data show CDR1 as MGHRA and CDR2 as YSYEKL. This CDR3 has 15 residues. V dropped 1 base and J dropped 8; count of bases not matched to a gene: 2. The CDR3 DNA reads TGCGCCAGCAGCCAAGGTGGACTAGCGGGGGATGAGCAGTTCTTC. This codes for CASSQGGLAGDEQFF.

V gene TRBV7-6 combines with J gene TRBJ2-1; 10 nucleotides match TRBD2. V was pared by 5 bases and J by 5 bases, with 6 bases of the junction left unmatched. The CDR3 sequence is 15 residues long. Germline assignment: CDR1 SGHVS and CDR2 FNYEAQ. The CDR3: CASSLGLALNNEQFF. CDR3 nucleotide sequence: TGTGCCAGCAGCCTGGGACTAGCGCTAAACAATGAGCAGTTCTTC.

This chain joins TRBV6-6 and TRBJ2-5; D gene unclear. CDR1 and CDR2 (germline): MNHNY, SVGAGI (reference sequence). The CDR3 loop spans 15 amino acids. The ends were cut back, 2 bases at V and 1 base at J, with 11 bases in the middle. CDR3 protein: CASSYLQALQETQYF. The CDR3 nucleotides are TGTGCCAGCAGTTACCTCCAGGCACTCCAAGAGACCCAGTACTTC.

The chain uses TRBV28 and TRBJ2-7; TRBD1 aligns across 10 bases. The V gene end was trimmed by 6 bases and the J gene end by 2 bases; junction bases not matched to a gene: 7. The germline V gene has CDR1 MDHEN and CDR2 SYDVKM. The CDR3 runs 15 residues. CDR3 amino acids: CASSGAGTGAYEQYF. For the CDR3, the DNA is TGTGCCAGCAGCGGAGCCGGGACAGGGGCCTACGAGCAGTACTTC.

The CDR3 loop is CASSKRGARESSYNEQFF. CDR3 sequence (DNA): TGTGCCAGCAGCAAAAGGGGGGCCAGGGAAAGCTCCTACAATGAGCAGTTCTTC. The chain has TRBV21-1 and TRBJ2-1. TRBV21-1 is a pseudogene locus. The CDR3 runs 18 residues.

About this clone itself: Other nucleotide sequences in the sample specify the same CDR3. The rearrangement uses TRBV12-3 or TRBV12-4 and TRBJ1-1, with unresolved D. The CDR3 consists of 12 residues. V lost 1 base and J lost 5, with 5 bases in between. CDR3 nucleotides: TGTGCCAGCAGTTTAGTTGGGACTGAAGCTTTCTTT. Translating it yields CASSLVGTEAFF.

The rearrangement links TRBV29-1 to TRBJ1-3; maybe TRBD1 (6 bases). V shed 7 bases and J shed 1 base, with 14 bases lying between them. CDR1 and CDR2 (germline): SQVTM, ANQGSEA. CDR3 size: 14 residues. CDR3 nucleotide sequence: TGCAGCGCCGGGGAACAGGGTTCTGGAAACACCATATATTTT. Translating gives CSAGEQGSGNTIYF.

This chain uses TRBV11-2 with TRBJ2-7, with D uncertain. Trimming took 7 bases from V and 5 from J, leaving 15 bases between them. In germline, CDR1 is SGHAT, CDR2 FQNNGV. This CDR3 spans 13 amino acids. In DNA, the CDR3 is TGTGCCAGCATCTTTCGCGTGGGCGACGAGCAGTACTTC. Amino acid sequence: CASIFRVGDEQYF.

About this clone itself: The sample carries other DNA sequences with the same CDR3. The J gene is TRBJ1-1, the V gene TRBV6-5; D gene unclear. Trimming shortened V by 2 bases and J by 1 base, and 5 bases separated the two germline ends. Looked up from germline, CDR1 is MNHEY and CDR2 is SVGAGI. The CDR3 extends over 13 amino acids. CDR3 loop: CASSYGQNTEAFF. The CDR3 DNA reads TGTGCCAGCAGTTACGGGCAGAACACTGAAGCTTTCTTT.

The chain combines TRBV6-1 with TRBJ1-3; unclear D gene. Trimming stripped 0 bases from V and 3 bases from J, with 12 bases between. This CDR3 has 16 amino acids. The germline CDR1 and CDR2 sequences are MNHNS and SASEGT. The CDR3 region has the DNA TGTGCCAGCAGTGAAGCGCCAGGCGGGTTTGGAAACACCATATATTTT. Translating gives CASSEAPGGFGNTIYF.